The T cell receptor (beta chain) described here comes from a study of blood T cell repertoires in COVID-19. The wider study: PBMCs, B-cell-depleted T cells, or T cells were the source of the cDNA or gDNA that made up the material.

Germline V gene lookup returns CDR1 SGHAT and CDR2 FQNNGV. V was pared by 5 bases and J by 4 bases, with 12 bases between. This CDR3 spans 14 amino acids. Clones were read by immunoSEQ multiplex PCR, and TCRdb kept only the in-frame ones, dropping some. Of roughly 140,000 clones in the sample, more than 75% were seen once. The rearrangement uses TRBV11-2 and TRBJ1-3; D is perhaps TRBD1 (6 bases). Material: peripheral blood. This TCR derives from a woman at least 80 years old with acute or convalescent COVID-19. In nucleotides, the CDR3 is TGTGCCAGCAGCGCCGTCAGGGGCGGAAACACCATATATTTT. Translating gives CASSAVRGGNTIYF.